This is a list of T cell receptor beta chains from one sample in a study of blood T cell repertoires in COVID-19. Profiled with immunoSEQ multiplex PCR; TCRdb holds only in-frame clones, not every one. Of some 200,000 clones listed, 75% to 90% were seen once; the top ten hold roughly 0.8%. The material sequenced was PBMCs or T cells enriched from blood (not recorded which). The receptor set was obtained from a young woman who had recovered from COVID-19. Both conserved end residues are part of each CDR3. The order of the fields is CDR3 protein, clone size, J gene, V gene. Not every row has a clone size; where given, it reads once, few, many or a size class.

CASSYFRTSGSGTGELFF	.	TRBJ2-2	TRBV5-1
CASSWTSGSQETQYF	.	TRBJ2-5	TRBV10-2
CATSNRGRNEQFF	once	TRBJ2-1	TRBV15
CAGSSGGPSYGYTF	.	TRBJ1-2	TRBV28
CAWGDSPMNTEAFF	.	TRBJ1-1	TRBV30
CASSLQRNTEAFF	.	TRBJ1-1	TRBV11-3
CASSPGGVSDTQYF	.	TRBJ2-3	TRBV5-1
CASRAPDRASYEQYF	.	TRBJ2-7	TRBV6-5
CASRKGGGTKTQYF	once	TRBJ2-5	TRBV7-9
CATRAGGPGSYNEQFF	.	TRBJ2-1	TRBV19
CATSVGTSGNEQFF	.	TRBJ2-1	TRBV15
CASSPPTALSTDTQYF	.	TRBJ2-3	TRBV7-7
CASKPGANVLTF	.	TRBJ2-6	TRBV6-5
CASSLSPTNEKLFF	.	TRBJ1-4	TRBV27
CASSPPGNEQFF	once	TRBJ2-1	TRBV27
CASSQDLLGGTYEQYF	.	TRBJ2-7	TRBV4-2
CASSSGDTQYF	.	TRBJ2-3	TRBV4-1
CASSLLQETQYF	.	TRBJ2-5	TRBV18
CASRGLGDGYTF	.	TRBJ1-2	TRBV27
CAIRTSKVYGYTF	.	TRBJ1-2	TRBV28